The sequence of this TCR beta chain was determined in a study of early T cells in non-severe SARS-CoV-2 infection. Background on the study: The input, bulk RNA from unsorted whole blood, was sequenced, and chains were unpaired.

A few counts support this clonotype. Its target is not known. The CDR3 consists of 14 residues. The ends were cut back, 3 bases at V and 4 bases at J, with 7 bases in the middle. Germline loops: CDR1 SGHTA, CDR2 FQGNSA. Study-wide results and limits: Comparison of clonotypes with VDJdb favored anti-spike CD8 responses while missing private and CD4 specificities.

Unique molecular identifiers were added to individual cDNA molecules. In TCRdb, the 5' RACE reads were re-called with MiXCR into one record per CDR3 protein. The table lists about 56,000 distinct CDR3 sequences, 10% of them singletons, with 6.5% in the top ten. This clonotype was obtained from an adult who was a healthcare worker with PCR-confirmed SARS-CoV-2 infection or an uninfected control (not recorded which). The sample taken for sequencing was whole blood. The chain has TRBV7-2 and TRBJ2-6; D is ambiguous. The CDR3 DNA sequence: TGTGCCAGCAGCTTCGGCCGCGGGGCCAACGTCCTGACTTTC. Encoded protein: CASSFGRGANVLTF.